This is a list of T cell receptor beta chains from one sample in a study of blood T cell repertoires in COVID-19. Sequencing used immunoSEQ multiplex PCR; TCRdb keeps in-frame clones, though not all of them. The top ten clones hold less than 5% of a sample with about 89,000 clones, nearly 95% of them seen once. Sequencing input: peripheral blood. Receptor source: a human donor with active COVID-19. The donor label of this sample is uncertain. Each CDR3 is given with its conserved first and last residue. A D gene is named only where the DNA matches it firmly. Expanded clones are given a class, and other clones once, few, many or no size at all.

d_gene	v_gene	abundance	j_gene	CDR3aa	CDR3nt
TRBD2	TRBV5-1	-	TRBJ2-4	CASTQGLGQNIQYF	TGCGCCAGCACACAAGGACTAGGGCAAAACATTCAGTACTTC
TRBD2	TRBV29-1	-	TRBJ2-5	CSAGLAGGTRETQYF	TGCAGCGCGGGACTAGCGGGGGGGACTCGGGAGACCCAGTACTTC
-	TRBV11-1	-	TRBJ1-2	CASSKQANYGYTF	TGTGCCAGCAGTAAACAGGCTAACTATGGCTACACCTTC
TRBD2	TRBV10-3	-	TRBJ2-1	CAISETGGDNEQFF	TGTGCCATCAGTGAGACGGGAGGGGACAATGAGCAGTTCTTC
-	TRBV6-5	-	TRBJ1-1	CASSLGGAWGTEAFF	TGTGCCAGCAGTTTAGGGGGGGCTTGGGGCACTGAAGCTTTCTTT
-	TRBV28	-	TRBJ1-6	CASSLWQGGSPLHF	TGTGCCAGCAGTTTATGGCAGGGAGGATCACCCCTCCACTTT
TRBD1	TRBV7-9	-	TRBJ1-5	CASSSWTGGDQPQHF	TGTGCCAGCAGCTCATGGACAGGGGGCGATCAGCCCCAGCATTTT
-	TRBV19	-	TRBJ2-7	CASISGNEQYF	TGTGCCAGTATATCAGGGAACGAGCAGTACTTC
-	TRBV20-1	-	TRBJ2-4	CSASRSTKNIQYF	TGCAGTGCTAGTCGGTCTACCAAAAACATTCAGTACTTC
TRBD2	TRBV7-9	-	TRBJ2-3	CASSLRLAGLSTDTQYF	TGTGCCAGCAGCTTGAGGTTAGCGGGGCTAAGCACAGATACGCAGTATTTT
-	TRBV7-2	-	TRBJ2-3	CASRWSRDTDTQYF	TGTGCCAGCAGGTGGAGTCGGGACACAGATACGCAGTATTTT
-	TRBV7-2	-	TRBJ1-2	CASSLMGHNYGYTF	TGTGCCAGCAGCTTAATGGGACATAACTATGGCTACACCTTC
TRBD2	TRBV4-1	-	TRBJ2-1	CASSQFGGGSRDEQFF	TGCGCCAGCAGCCAATTTGGCGGGGGGTCTAGAGATGAGCAGTTCTTC
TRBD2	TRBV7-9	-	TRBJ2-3	CASSLGSGVLTDTQYF	TGTGCCAGCAGCTTAGGTAGCGGGGTCCTCACAGATACGCAGTATTTT
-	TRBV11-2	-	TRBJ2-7	CASSLDLEGRGYSYEQYF	TGTGCCAGCAGCTTAGATCTTGAGGGCAGGGGTTACTCCTACGAGCAGTACTTC
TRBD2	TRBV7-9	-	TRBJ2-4	CASSSQISSGGVNIQYF	TGTGCCAGCAGCTCGCAAATTTCGAGCGGGGGGGTAAACATTCAGTACTTC
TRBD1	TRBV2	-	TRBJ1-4	CASSERQGARKLFF	TGTGCCAGCAGTGAGCGGCAGGGGGCGCGGAAACTGTTTTTT
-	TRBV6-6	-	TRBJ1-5	CASSPLAGQEPQHF	TGTGCCAGCAGTCCCTTGGCCGGTCAGGAGCCCCAGCATTTT
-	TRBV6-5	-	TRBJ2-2	CASTGREYTGELFF	TGTGCCAGCACCGGACGGGAATACACCGGGGAGCTGTTTTTT
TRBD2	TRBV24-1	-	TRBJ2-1	CATSDDTAGLAGGYNEQFF	TGTGCCACCAGTGATGACACCGCGGGACTAGCGGGAGGATACAATGAGCAGTTCTTC
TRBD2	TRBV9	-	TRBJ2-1	CASSVASGGLNEQFF	TGTGCCAGCAGCGTAGCTAGCGGGGGGCTTAATGAGCAGTTCTTC
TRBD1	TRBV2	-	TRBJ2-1	CASSEGRQGALPSSYNEQFF	TGTGCCAGCAGTGAGGGGCGACAGGGGGCACTTCCGAGCTCCTACAATGAGCAGTTCTTC
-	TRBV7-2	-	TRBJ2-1	CASSLEGGSYNEQFF	TGTGCCAGCAGCTTGGAGGGAGGCTCCTACAATGAGCAGTTCTTC
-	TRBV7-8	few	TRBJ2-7	CASGSYEQYF	TGTGCCAGCGGGAGCTACGAGCAGTACTTC
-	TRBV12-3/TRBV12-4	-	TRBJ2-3	CASSAGDTQYF	TGTGCCAGCAGTGCAGGGGATACGCAGTATTTT
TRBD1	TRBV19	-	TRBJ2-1	CATRTGANEQFF	TGTGCCACCCGGACAGGGGCCAATGAGCAGTTCTTC
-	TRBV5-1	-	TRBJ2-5	CASSLGSGQETQYF	TGCGCCAGCAGCTTGGGTTCAGGTCAAGAGACCCAGTACTTC
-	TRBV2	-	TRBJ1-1	CASSEFRAGSEAFF	TGTGCCAGCAGTGAGTTCCGTGCGGGATCTGAAGCTTTCTTT
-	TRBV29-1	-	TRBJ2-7	CSVGHGGYEQYF	TGCAGCGTTGGCCACGGGGGCTACGAGCAGTACTTC
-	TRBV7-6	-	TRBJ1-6	CASSRSSPGSNSPLHF	TGTGCCAGCAGCCGGAGCTCACCGGGATCCAATTCACCCCTCCACTTT
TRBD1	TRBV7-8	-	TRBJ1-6	CASSLVTGGVDSPLHF	TGTGCCAGCAGCTTAGTTACAGGGGGTGTCGATTCACCCCTCCACTTT
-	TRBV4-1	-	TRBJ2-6	CASSQGLPTGANVLTF	TGCGCCAGCAGCCAAGGCCTTCCTACTGGGGCCAACGTCCTGACTTTC
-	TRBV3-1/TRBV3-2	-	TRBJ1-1	CASSLQVSTEAFF	TGTGCCAGCAGCCTACAGGTCTCCACTGAAGCTTTCTTT
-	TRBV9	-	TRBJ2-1	CASSSDRPNSYNEQFF	TGTGCCAGCAGCTCCGACAGGCCCAATTCCTACAATGAGCAGTTCTTC
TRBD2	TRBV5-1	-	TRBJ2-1	CASSPDPGGEQFF	TGCGCCAGCAGCCCCGACCCGGGGGGTGAGCAGTTCTTC
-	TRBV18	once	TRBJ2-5	CASSAGQETQYF	TGTGCCAGCTCGGCAGGACAAGAGACCCAGTACTTC
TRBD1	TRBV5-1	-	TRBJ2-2	CASRRDRANTGELFF	TGCGCCAGCAGACGGGACAGGGCGAACACCGGGGAGCTGTTTTTT
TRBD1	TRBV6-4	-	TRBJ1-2	CASRGTGENYGYTF	TGTGCCAGCAGAGGGACAGGCGAAAACTATGGCTACACCTTC
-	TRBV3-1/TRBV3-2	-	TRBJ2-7	CASSRTKVSYEQYF	TGTGCCAGCAGCCGCACTAAGGTATCCTACGAGCAGTACTTC
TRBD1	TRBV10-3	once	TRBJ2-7	CAISGPGQGRGGYEQYF	TGTGCCATCAGTGGCCCGGGACAGGGGCGTGGTGGCTACGAGCAGTACTTC
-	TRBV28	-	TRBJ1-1	CASRQSGAVSPEAFF	TGTGCCAGCAGGCAAAGCGGGGCGGTATCCCCTGAAGCTTTCTTT
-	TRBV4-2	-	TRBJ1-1	CASSQFERREAFF	TGTGCCAGCAGCCAATTCGAAAGGCGGGAAGCTTTCTTT
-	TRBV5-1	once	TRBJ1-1	CASSFEQWTEAFF	TGCGCCAGCAGCTTTGAACAATGGACTGAAGCTTTCTTT
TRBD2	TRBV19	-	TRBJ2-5	CASSRLAGAQETQYF	TGTGCCAGTAGTCGACTAGCGGGGGCCCAAGAGACCCAGTACTTC
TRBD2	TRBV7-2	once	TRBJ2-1	CASSFGGGRRVYNEQFF	TGTGCCAGCAGCTTTGGGGGCGGGAGGCGCGTTTACAATGAGCAGTTCTTC
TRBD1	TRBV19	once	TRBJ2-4	CASPRDREDLAKNIQYF	TGTGCCAGCCCCCGGGACAGGGAAGATCTAGCCAAAAACATTCAGTACTTC
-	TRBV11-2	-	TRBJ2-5	CASSGDSRYRKTQYF	TGTGCCAGCAGCGGGGACTCCCGGTATCGGAAGACCCAGTACTTC
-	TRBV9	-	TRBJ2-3	CASSPGGSSTQYF	TGTGCCAGCAGCCCTGGGGGGTCAAGTACGCAGTATTTT
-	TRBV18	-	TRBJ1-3	CASSPVGPAGSGNTIYF	TGTGCCAGCTCCCCCGTCGGCCCAGCAGGATCTGGAAACACCATATATTTT
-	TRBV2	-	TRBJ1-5	CASNGEDQPQHF	TGTGCCAGCAATGGGGAGGATCAGCCCCAGCATTTT
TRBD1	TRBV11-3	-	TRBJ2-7	CASSKTGGEQYF	TGTGCCAGCAGCAAGACAGGGGGTGAGCAGTACTTC
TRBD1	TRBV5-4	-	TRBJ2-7	CASSFWDRGVEQYF	TGTGCCAGCAGCTTCTGGGACAGGGGTGTCGAGCAGTACTTC
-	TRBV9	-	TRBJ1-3	CASSAEPRAAGNTIYF	TGTGCCAGCAGCGCCGAACCCAGGGCGGCTGGAAACACCATATATTTT
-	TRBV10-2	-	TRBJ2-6	CASRDTGSGANVLTF	TGCGCCAGCAGGGATACAGGGTCCGGGGCCAACGTCCTGACTTTC
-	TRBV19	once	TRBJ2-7	CASRGFESYEQYF	TGTGCCAGTAGGGGCTTTGAGTCCTACGAGCAGTACTTC
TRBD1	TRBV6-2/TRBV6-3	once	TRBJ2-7	CANSFPGQGRYEQYF	TGTGCCAACAGCTTCCCGGGACAGGGGAGGTACGAGCAGTACTTC
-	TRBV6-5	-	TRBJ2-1	CASSLQGLSSYNEQFF	TGTGCCAGCAGTTTACAGGGTCTCTCTTCCTACAATGAGCAGTTCTTC
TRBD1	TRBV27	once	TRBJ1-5	CASSLSTGGNQPQHF	TGTGCCAGCAGTTTGTCCACAGGGGGCAATCAGCCCCAGCATTTT
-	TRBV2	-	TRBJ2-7	CASTGAQNEQYF	TGTGCCAGCACCGGAGCCCAGAACGAGCAGTACTTC